The source of this TCR beta chain is a study of blood T cell repertoires in COVID-19. The CDR3 extends over 13 amino acids. Trimming took 5 bases from V and 2 from J, leaving 9 bases between them. Participants came from about 23 US areas, aged roughly 18 to 89 years. All recovered Cohort 3 donors got two negative PCRs, got clearance, or saw symptom resolution. This clone appeared a single time. Profiling relied on immunoSEQ multiplex PCR, and the TCRdb table lists in-frame clones only, not all of them. The top ten clones hold about 10% of a sample with hundreds of thousands of clones, just under 90% of them seen once.

The source is a woman in her forties or fifties who had recovered from COVID-19. Material: PBMCs or T cells enriched from blood (not recorded which). The rearrangement uses TRBV12-3 or TRBV12-4 and TRBJ1-2; tentative D call: TRBD1 (5 bases). CDR3 sequence reads: CASSPPGNYGYTF. The CDR3 bases are TGTGCCAGCAGTCCGCCAGGGAACTATGGCTACACCTTC.